The 14 T cell receptor beta chains below come from one sample, sequenced in a study of T cells in Graves' hyperthyroidism and ophthalmopathy. It was RNA transcripts that yielded the amplified TCR beta CDR3 regions. Using the HTBI primer set, a first-round RT-PCR was run on the TCR CDR3. TCRdb reprocessed the multiplex PCR reads with MiXCR, giving one entry per CDR3 protein. This table has 750,000 to 950,000 distinct CDR3 sequences, 38% appearing once. Sequencing used blood. The receptors originated from a man in his late teens or twenties with Graves' hyperthyroidism.

This clonotype was seen only once. The chain couples TRBV12-3 or TRBV12-4 to TRBJ2-2; unclear D gene. V dropped 6 bases and J dropped 6 bases, with 11 bases sitting between them. The CDR3 consists of 13 residues. CDR3: CASSIQDPGELFF. As DNA, the CDR3 is TGTGCCAGCAGCATTCAGGACCCCGGGGAGCTGTTTTTT.

There are many counts of this clonotype. This CDR3 is CATSRGGRTANTEAFF. DNA for the CDR3: TGTGCCACCAGCAGAGGAGGTAGGACCGCGAACACTGAAGCTTTCTTT. The V gene is TRBV15, the J gene TRBJ1-1; D not certain. This CDR3 is 16 amino acids long. V lost 1 base and J lost 1, with 13 bases in between. Germline values: CDR1 LNHNV, CDR2 YYDKDF (reference sequence).

This clonotype has a handful of counts. Germline is not matched at one junction end, which may reflect a read error. The chain is built from TRBV19 and TRBJ1-5; 8 bases line up with TRBD1. Germline CDR1 LNHDA, CDR2 SQIVND (reference sequence). This CDR3 is 14 amino acids long. The CDR3 DNA reads TGTGCCAGTAGATACAGGGGGGTCAATAAGCCCCAGCATTTT. This sequence encodes CASRYRGVNKPQHF.

Many counts were recorded for this clonotype. CDR3 in DNA: TGCAGTGCTAGGCCGCTGGTGGGTTTCTTT. Protein: CSARPLVGFF. The J gene is TRBJ1-1, the V gene TRBV20-1; D unclear. Per germline, CDR1 DFQATT and CDR2 SNEGSKA (reference sequence). The CDR3 totals 10 residues. V dropped 3 bases and J dropped 13 bases, with 12 bases sitting between them.

In its sample, this clonotype was seen many times. The chain is built from TRBV5-4 and TRBJ1-1; D is perhaps TRBD1 (5 bases). With 4 bases removed from V and 4 bases from J, the gap between germline ends came to 14 bases. CDR1 and CDR2 (germline): SGHNT, YYREEE (reference sequence). CDR3 length: 14 amino acids. In DNA, the CDR3 is TGTGCCAGCAGCACACAGGATTTGGTCACTGAAGCTTTCTTT. Its translation: CASSTQDLVTEAFF.

Only a few counts were recorded for this clonotype. The V call is TRBV2, the J call TRBJ1-1; D is unclear. The V end lost 7 bases, the J end lost 0 bases, and 9 bases lay between the germline ends. The CDR3 runs 13 residues. Per germline, CDR1 SNHLY and CDR2 FYNNEI. The CDR3 loop reads CASIREMNTEAFF. In nucleotides, the CDR3 is TGTGCCAGCATAAGGGAGATGAACACTGAAGCTTTCTTT.

There are many counts of this clonotype. V is TRBV29-1 and J is TRBJ1-3; a weak D match, TRBD1 (6 bases). V was shortened by 2 bases and J by 2 bases, with 7 bases between the two germline ends. Germline V CDR1 and CDR2: SQVTM, ANQGSEA. The CDR3 totals 13 residues. The CDR3 nucleotides are TGCAGCGTTGAAAAGGGGGCTGGAAACACCATATATTTT. Protein sequence: CSVEKGAGNTIYF.

The chain uses TRBV29-1 and TRBJ2-2; 7 positions match TRBD1. Trimming at V came to 8 bases and at J to 9 bases, leaving 3 bases not matched to a gene. Looked up from germline, CDR1 is SQVTM and CDR2 is ANQGSEA. There are 10 residues in the CDR3. CDR3 sequence: CSLGQWELFF. In DNA, the CDR3 is TGCAGCTTGGGACAGTGGGAGCTGTTTTTT.

This clonotype has ten or more counts. V usage is TRBV7-9 and J usage is TRBJ1-2, with 9 positions matching TRBD1. V was pared by 5 bases and J by 8 bases, with 12 bases of the junction left unmatched. Germline CDR1 SEHNR, CDR2 FQNEAQ (reference sequence). This CDR3 is built from 15 residues. CDR3 bases: TGTGCCAGCAGCCTGCCGTGGGGACAGGGTAACGGCTACACCTTC. Protein sequence: CASSLPWGQGNGYTF.

This clonotype was seen at least ten times. The chain uses TRBV7-6 and TRBJ2-7; TRBD1 matches at 9 bases. This CDR3 region has 17 residues. Unmatched junction bases numbered 10, after V lost 2 bases and J lost 2 bases. Germline lookup yields CDR1 SGHVS and CDR2 FNYEAQ. CDR3 nucleotides: TGTGCCAGCAGCTTAAGGCACGGGACAGGGTTTCCCTACGAGCAGTACTTC. This encodes CASSLRHGTGFPYEQYF.

This clonotype was detected a few times. This chain connects TRBV6-5 to TRBJ1-2; no clear D gene. Germline CDR1 and CDR2: MNHEY and SVGAGI. The CDR3 is 14 residues long. Trimming left V 7 bases short and J 8 bases short, with 20 bases between. The CDR3 loop is CASTTKDGRLGYTF. The CDR3 coding sequence is TGTGCCAGCACCACGAAGGATGGGAGGCTGGGCTACACCTTC.

The CDR3 here is CANIKTGTGAYEQYF. For the CDR3, the DNA is TGTGCCAACATCAAGACCGGGACAGGGGCCTACGAGCAGTACTTC. This sequence joins TRBV2 and TRBJ2-7; 10 positions match TRBD1. J lost 2 bases, V lost 10 bases, and 11 bases had no gene match. CDR3 length: 15 amino acids. From germline, CDR1 is SNHLY and CDR2 FYNNEI.

This clonotype was seen more than once but under ten times. This chain connects TRBV6-5 to TRBJ1-6; D call uncertain. Between the trimmed V and J ends, which lost 6 bases and 8 bases, there was a span of 17 bases. This CDR3 is built from 15 residues. Germline V gene data show CDR1 as MNHEY and CDR2 as SVGAGI. CDR3 sequence: CASSQGASWDSPLHF. CDR3 sequence (DNA): TGTGCCAGCAGCCAAGGAGCATCCTGGGATTCACCCCTCCACTTT.

For this clonotype: The junction shows a germline mismatch at one end, possibly a read error. The gene calls are TRBV7-2 and TRBJ2-5; 13 bases fit TRBD2. Germline CDR1 and CDR2: SGHTA and FQGNSA. The CDR3 consists of 18 residues. The CDR3 here is CASSQVPLAGGPEETQYF. In DNA form, the CDR3 reads TGCGCCAGCAGCCAAGTACCACTAGCGGGAGGGCCCGAAGAGACCCAGTACTTC.